This is a list of T cell receptor beta chains from one sample in a study of T cells after yellow fever vaccination. TCRdb analysed the 5' RACE reads with MiXCR anew, one entry per CDR3 protein. Among roughly 310,000 distinct CDR3 sequences listed, approximately 3.9% were seen once. The sample here was PBMCs, taken on the day of the yellow fever booster vaccination. These receptors were obtained from a man aged 18-30 years who received the YFV17D yellow fever vaccine. Both conserved end residues are part of each CDR3. Each record gives: V gene, D gene, J gene, clone size, CDR3 protein, CDR3 DNA. A D gene is named only where the DNA matches it firmly. Size values are once, few and many counts, or a class for expanded clones, and some rows have none.

>TRBV20-1|.|TRBJ2-7|few
CSASMSSEQYF
TGCAGTGCTAGTATGAGCTCCGAGCAGTACTTC
>TRBV4-2|TRBD2|TRBJ2-4|.
CASSLAGGPKNIQYF
TGTGCCAGCAGCCTAGCGGGGGGGCCCAAAAACATTCAGTACTTC
>TRBV18|TRBD2|TRBJ2-1|many
CASSPARGTGGLEQFF
TGTGCCAGCTCACCAGCTCGCGGTACGGGGGGACTTGAGCAGTTCTTC
>TRBV21-1|.|TRBJ1-1|few
CASSTDRGFNTEAFF
TGTGCCAGCAGCACTGACAGGGGGTTTAACACTGAAGCTTTCTTT
>TRBV2|.|TRBJ2-7|many
CASSVYEQYF
TGTGCCAGCAGTGTCTACGAGCAGTACTTC
>TRBV7-8|TRBD1|TRBJ1-6|.
CASSPWTGGGSPLHF
TGTGCCAGCAGCCCATGGACAGGGGGCGGATCACCCCTCCACTTT
>TRBV3-2|.|TRBJ1-5|few
CASSPRTGWSNQPQHF
TGTGCCAGCAGCCCCAGGACAGGGTGGAGCAATCAGCCCCAGCATTTT
>TRBV5-6|TRBD1|TRBJ2-1|many
CASSGGQGWEQFF
TGTGCCAGCAGCGGGGGACAGGGGTGGGAGCAGTTCTTC
>TRBV12-3/TRBV12-4|TRBD2|TRBJ2-3|many
CASSSPIAGDTDTQYF
TGTGCCAGCAGCTCCCCCATAGCGGGGGACACAGATACGCAGTATTTT
>TRBV5-1|.|TRBJ1-2|.
CASSRLRQARTDGYTF
TGCGCCAGCAGCCGGCTGAGACAGGCACGGACCGATGGCTACACCTTC
>TRBV5-4|.|TRBJ2-1|many
CASSPNDLQQFF
TGTGCCAGCAGCCCCAATGACCTTCAGCAGTTCTTC
>TRBV12-3/TRBV12-4|.|TRBJ2-5|many
CASSILAEETQYF
TGTGCCAGCAGTATACTAGCAGAAGAGACCCAGTACTTC
>TRBV20-1|.|TRBJ2-5|many
CSASQAQETQYF
TGCAGTGCTAGCCAAGCTCAAGAGACCCAGTACTTC
>TRBV4-1|TRBD2|TRBJ2-7|.
CASSQVAGTSVSYEQYF
TGCGCCAGCAGCCAAGTTGCCGGGACTAGCGTTTCCTACGAGCAGTACTTC
>TRBV6-5|TRBD1|TRBJ1-6|.
CASSYSMGQNSPLHF
TGTGCCAGCAGTTACTCGATGGGACAGAATTCACCCCTCCACTTT
>TRBV5-1|.|TRBJ1-1|many
CASSLSVWNTEAFF
TGCGCCAGCAGCTTGTCGGTCTGGAACACTGAAGCTTTCTTT
>TRBV3-1|.|TRBJ2-3|.
CASSLGQPDTQYF
TGTGCCAGCAGTCTCGGACAGCCAGATACGCAGTATTTT
>TRBV6-2/TRBV6-3|TRBD1|TRBJ1-6|many
CASKTPGTANSPLHF
TGTGCCAGCAAGACCCCCGGGACAGCTAATTCACCCCTCCACTTT
>TRBV5-1|.|TRBJ2-1|.
CASSLGGMNEQFF
TGCGCCAGCAGCTTGGGGGGTATGAATGAGCAGTTCTTC